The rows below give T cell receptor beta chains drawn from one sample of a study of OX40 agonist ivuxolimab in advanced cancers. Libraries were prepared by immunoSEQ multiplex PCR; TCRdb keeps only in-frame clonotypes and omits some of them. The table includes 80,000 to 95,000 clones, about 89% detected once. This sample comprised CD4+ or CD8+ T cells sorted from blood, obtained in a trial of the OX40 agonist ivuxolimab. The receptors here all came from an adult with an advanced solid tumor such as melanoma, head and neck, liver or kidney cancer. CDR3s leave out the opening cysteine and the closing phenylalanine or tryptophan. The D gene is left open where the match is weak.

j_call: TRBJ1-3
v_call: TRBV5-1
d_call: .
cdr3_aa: ASSLAGGTGNTIY

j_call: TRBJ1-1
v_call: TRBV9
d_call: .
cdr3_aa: ASSAPPGMGTEAF

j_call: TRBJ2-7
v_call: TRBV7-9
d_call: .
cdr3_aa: ASSLETGPYEQY

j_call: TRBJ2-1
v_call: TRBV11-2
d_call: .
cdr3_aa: ASSTQKRRDRYNEQF

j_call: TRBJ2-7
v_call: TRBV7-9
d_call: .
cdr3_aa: ASSTGFNEQY

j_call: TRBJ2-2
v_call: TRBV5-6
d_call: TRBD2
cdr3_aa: ASSLGGASGSIAGELF

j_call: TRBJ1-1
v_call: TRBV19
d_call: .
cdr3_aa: ATTAGPGASTGTEAF

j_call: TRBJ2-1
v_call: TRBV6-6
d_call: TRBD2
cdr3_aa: ASSPGGDEQF

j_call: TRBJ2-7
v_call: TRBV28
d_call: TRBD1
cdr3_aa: ASSFRVRGRPGDEQY

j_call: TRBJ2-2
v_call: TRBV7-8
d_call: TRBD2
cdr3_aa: ASSLGSSGSGTGELF

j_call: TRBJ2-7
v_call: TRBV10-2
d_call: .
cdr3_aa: ASSEGGVGSYEQY

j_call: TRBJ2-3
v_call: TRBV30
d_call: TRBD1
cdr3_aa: AWRQGAKDTQY

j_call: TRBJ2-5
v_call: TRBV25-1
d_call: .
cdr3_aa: ASSWASQGKRKTQY

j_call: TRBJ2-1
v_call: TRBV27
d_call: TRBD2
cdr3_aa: ASTLWASGSNEQF

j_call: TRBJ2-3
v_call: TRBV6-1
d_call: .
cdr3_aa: ASSDNWGEASTDTQY

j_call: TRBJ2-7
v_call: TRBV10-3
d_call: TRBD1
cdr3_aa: AISESTRQGTEQY

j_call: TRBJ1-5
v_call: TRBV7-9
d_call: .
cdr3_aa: ASSFYSDSNQPQH

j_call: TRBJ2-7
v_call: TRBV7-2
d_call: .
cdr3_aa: ASSFHRESDEQY

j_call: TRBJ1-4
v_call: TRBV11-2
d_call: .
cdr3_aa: ASSLVGGWEEKLF

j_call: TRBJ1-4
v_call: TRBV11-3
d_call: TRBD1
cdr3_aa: ASRGKGASEKLF

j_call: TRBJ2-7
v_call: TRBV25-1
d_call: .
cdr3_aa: ASSVMGVHEQY

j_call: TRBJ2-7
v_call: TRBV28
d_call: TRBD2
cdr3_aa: ASTRGLAGAHEQY

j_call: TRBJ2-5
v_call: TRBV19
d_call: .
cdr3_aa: ASSMQGARFAETQY